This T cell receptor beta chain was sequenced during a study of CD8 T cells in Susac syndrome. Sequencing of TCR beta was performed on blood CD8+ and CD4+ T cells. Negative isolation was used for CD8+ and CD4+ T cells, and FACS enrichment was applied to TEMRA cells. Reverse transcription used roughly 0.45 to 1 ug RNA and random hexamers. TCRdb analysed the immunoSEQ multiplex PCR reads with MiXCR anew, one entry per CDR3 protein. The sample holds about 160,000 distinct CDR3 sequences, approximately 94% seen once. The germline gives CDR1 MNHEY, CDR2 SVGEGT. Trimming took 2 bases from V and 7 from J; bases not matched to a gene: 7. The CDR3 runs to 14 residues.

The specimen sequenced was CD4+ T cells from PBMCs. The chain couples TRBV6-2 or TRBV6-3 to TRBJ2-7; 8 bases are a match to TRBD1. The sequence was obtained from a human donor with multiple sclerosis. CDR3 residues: CASSYRTGLGEQYF. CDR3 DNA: TGTGCCAGCAGTTACCGGACAGGGCTAGGGGAGCAGTACTTC.